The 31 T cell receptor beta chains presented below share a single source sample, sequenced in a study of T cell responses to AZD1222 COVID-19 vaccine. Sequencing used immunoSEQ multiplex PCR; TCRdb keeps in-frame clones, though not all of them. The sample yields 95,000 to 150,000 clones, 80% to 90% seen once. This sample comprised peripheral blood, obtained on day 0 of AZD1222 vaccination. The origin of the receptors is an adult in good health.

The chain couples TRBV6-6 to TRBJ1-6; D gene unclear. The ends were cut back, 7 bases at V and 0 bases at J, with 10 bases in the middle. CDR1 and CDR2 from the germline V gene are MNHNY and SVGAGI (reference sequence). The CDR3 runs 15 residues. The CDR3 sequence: CASKVASSYNSPLHF. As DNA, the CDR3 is TGTGCCAGCAAGGTGGCGAGCTCCTATAATTCACCCCTCCACTTT.

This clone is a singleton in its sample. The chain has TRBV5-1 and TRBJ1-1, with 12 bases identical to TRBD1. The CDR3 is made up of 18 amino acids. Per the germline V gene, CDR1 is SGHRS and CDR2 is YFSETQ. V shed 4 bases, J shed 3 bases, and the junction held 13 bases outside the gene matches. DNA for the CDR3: TGCGCCAGCAGCGGAAGGGGACAGGGGGCTAGAGAGGACACTGAAGCTTTCTTT. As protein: CASSGRGQGAREDTEAFF.

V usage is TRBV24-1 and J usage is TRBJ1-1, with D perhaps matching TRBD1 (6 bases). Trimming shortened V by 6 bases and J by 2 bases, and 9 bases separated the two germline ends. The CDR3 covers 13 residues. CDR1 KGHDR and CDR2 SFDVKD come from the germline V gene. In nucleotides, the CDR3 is TGTGCCACCAGTTTACAGGGCAACACTGAAGCTTTCTTT. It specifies CATSLQGNTEAFF.

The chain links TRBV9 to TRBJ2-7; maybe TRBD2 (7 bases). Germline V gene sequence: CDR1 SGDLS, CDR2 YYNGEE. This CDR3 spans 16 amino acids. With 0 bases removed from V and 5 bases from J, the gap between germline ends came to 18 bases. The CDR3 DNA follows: TGTGCCAGCAGCGTAGGAAACGGGGGGCGTGGGGACGAGCAGTACTTC. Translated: CASSVGNGGRGDEQYF.

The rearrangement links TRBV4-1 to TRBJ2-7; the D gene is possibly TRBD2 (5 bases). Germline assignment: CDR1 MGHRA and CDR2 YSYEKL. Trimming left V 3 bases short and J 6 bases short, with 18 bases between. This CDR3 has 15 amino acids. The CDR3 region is CASSQSEGRVGEQYF. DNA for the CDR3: TGCGCCAGCAGCCAGTCAGAGGGTAGGGTTGGCGAGCAGTACTTC.

CDR3 DNA: TGTGCCAGCAGTGGAGCGGGAGGTATCTACGAGCAGTACTTC. Its protein is CASSGAGGIYEQYF. V usage is TRBV27 and J usage is TRBJ2-7; TRBD2 matches at 9 bases. V lost 5 bases and J lost 3; bases outside the gene matches: 5. Germline assignment: CDR1 MNHEY and CDR2 SMNVEV (reference sequence). The CDR3 spans 14 residues.

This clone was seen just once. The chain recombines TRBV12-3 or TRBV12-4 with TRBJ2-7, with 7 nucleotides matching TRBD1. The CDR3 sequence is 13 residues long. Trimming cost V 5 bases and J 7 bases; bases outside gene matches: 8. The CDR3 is CASSPWTGKEQYF. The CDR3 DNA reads TGTGCCAGCAGTCCATGGACAGGAAAAGAGCAGTACTTC.

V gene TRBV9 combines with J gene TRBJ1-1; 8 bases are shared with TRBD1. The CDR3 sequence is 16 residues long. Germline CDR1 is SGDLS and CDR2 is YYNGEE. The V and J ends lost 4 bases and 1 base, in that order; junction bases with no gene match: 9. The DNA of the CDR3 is TGTGCCAGCAGCCAATACCAGGACAGGGCGAACACTGAAGCTTTCTTT. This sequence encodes CASSQYQDRANTEAFF.

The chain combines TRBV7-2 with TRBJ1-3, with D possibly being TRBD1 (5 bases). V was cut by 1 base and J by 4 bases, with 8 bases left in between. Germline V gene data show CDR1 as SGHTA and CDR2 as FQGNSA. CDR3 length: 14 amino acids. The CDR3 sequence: CASSLDGAGNTIYF. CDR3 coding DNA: TGTGCCAGCAGCTTAGACGGGGCCGGAAACACCATATATTTT.

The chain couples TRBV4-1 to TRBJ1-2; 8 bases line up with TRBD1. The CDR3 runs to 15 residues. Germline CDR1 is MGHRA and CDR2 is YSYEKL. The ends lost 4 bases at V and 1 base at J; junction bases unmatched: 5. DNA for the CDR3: TGCGCCAGCAGCCCCGGGACAGGTCTTAACTATGGCTACACCTTC. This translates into CASSPGTGLNYGYTF.

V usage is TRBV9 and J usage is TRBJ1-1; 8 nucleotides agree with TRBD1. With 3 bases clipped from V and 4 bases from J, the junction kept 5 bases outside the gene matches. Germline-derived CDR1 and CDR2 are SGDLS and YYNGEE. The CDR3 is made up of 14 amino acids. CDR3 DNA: TGTGCCAGCAGCGGGGCGGACAGGGCCACTGAAGCTTTCTTT. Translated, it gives CASSGADRATEAFF.

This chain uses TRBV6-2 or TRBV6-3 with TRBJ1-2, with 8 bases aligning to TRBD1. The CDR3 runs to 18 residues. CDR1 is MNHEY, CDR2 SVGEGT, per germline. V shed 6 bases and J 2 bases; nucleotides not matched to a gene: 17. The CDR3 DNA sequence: TGTGCCAGCAGCCACGGGAGGACAGGGCGGCAAATGAACTATGGCTACACCTTC. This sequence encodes CASSHGRTGRQMNYGYTF.

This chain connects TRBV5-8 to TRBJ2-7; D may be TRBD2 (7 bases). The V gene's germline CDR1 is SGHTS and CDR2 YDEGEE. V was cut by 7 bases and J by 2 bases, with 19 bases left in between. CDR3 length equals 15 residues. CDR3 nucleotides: TGTGCCAGCGTCTTGGGGAGGGGGAGGACCTACGAGCAGTACTTC. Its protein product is CASVLGRGRTYEQYF.

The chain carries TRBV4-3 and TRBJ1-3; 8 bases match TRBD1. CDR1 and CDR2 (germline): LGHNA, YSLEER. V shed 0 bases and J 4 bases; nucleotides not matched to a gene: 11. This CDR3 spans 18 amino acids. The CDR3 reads CASSQDFPATGAGNTIYF. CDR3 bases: TGCGCCAGCAGCCAAGATTTCCCCGCGACAGGGGCGGGAAACACCATATATTTT.

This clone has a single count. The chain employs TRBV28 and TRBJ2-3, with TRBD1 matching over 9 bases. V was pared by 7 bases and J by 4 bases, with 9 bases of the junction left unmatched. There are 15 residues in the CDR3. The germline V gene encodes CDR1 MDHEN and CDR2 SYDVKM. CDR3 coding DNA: TGTGCCAGCACCCTAGGGACAGGGTGGGCAGATACGCAGTATTTT. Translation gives CASTLGTGWADTQYF.

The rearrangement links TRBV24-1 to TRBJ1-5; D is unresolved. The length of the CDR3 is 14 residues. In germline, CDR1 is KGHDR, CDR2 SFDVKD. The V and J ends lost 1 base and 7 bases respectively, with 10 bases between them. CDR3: CATSDFSVAQPQHF. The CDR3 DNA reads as TGTGCCACCAGTGATTTTAGTGTGGCCCAGCCCCAGCATTTT.

CDR3 residues: CSVNRVGTEAFF. In DNA form, the CDR3 reads TGCAGCGTGAACAGGGTCGGCACTGAAGCTTTCTTT. The rearrangement links TRBV29-1 to TRBJ1-1; a weak D match, TRBD1 (6 bases). This CDR3 comprises 12 residues. The germline V and J ends were trimmed by 6 bases and 4 bases, with 12 bases remaining between them. From germline, CDR1 is SQVTM and CDR2 ANQGSEA.

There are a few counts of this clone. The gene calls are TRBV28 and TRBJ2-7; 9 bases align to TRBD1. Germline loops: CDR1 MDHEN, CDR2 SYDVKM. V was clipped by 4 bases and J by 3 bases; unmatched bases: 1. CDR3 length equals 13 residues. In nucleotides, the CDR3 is TGTGCCAGCAGTTCGGGACAGGGCTACGAGCAGTACTTC. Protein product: CASSSGQGYEQYF.

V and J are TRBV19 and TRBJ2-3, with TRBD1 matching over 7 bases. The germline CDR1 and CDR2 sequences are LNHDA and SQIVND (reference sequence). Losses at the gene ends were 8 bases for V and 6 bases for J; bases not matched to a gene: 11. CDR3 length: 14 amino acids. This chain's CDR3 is CASHYRGRLDTQYF. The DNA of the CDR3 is TGTGCCAGTCATTACAGGGGACGTCTTGATACGCAGTATTTT. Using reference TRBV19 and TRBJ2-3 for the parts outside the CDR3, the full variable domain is DGGITQSPKYLFRKEGQNVTLSCEQNLNHDAMYWYRQDPGQGLRLIYYSQIVNDFQKGDIAEGYSVSREKKESFPLTVTSAQKNPTAFYLCASHYRGRLDTQYFGPGTRLTVL.

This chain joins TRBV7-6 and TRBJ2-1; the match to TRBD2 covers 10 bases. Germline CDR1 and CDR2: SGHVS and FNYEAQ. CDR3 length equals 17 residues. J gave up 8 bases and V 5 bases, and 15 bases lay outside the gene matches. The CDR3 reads CASSQEEDLAGVDEQFF. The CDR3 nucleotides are TGTGCCAGCAGCCAGGAGGAGGATCTAGCGGGAGTCGATGAGCAGTTCTTC.

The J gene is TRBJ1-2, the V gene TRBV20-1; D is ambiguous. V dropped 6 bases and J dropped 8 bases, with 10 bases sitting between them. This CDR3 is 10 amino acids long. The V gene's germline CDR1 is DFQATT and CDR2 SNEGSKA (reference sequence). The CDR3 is CSARLGGYTF. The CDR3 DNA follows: TGCAGTGCGCGACTAGGGGGCTACACCTTC.

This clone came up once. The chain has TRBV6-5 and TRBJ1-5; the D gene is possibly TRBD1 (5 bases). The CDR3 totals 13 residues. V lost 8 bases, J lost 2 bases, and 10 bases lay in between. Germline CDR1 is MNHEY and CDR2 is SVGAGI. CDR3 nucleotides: TGTGCCAGCTCAGGGATGGGCAATCAGCCCCAGCATTTT. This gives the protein CASSGMGNQPQHF.

The CDR3 region is CASRPPGQVYNEQFF. CDR3 DNA: TGTGCCAGCAGACCTCCGGGACAGGTGTACAATGAGCAGTTCTTC. This chain uses TRBV6-6 with TRBJ2-1; 8 bases agree with TRBD1. The CDR3 loop spans 15 amino acids. Germline CDR1 reads MNHNY; CDR2 reads SVGAGI (reference sequence). The V and J ends lost 6 bases and 4 bases, in that order; junction bases with no gene match: 8.

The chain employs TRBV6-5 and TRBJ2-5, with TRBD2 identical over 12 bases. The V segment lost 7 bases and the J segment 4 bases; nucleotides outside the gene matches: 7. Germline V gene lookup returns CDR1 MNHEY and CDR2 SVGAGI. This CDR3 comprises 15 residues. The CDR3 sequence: CASILAGGGGETQYF. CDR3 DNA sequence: TGTGCCAGCATCCTAGCGGGAGGGGGGGGAGAGACCCAGTACTTC.

The CDR3, as DNA: TGTGCCAGCAACCCTACTACGATGGCCAATGAGCAGTTCTTC. Its protein is CASNPTTMANEQFF. The gene calls are TRBV28 and TRBJ2-1; D is unclear. Per the germline V gene, CDR1 is MDHEN and CDR2 is SYDVKM. The V gene lost 7 bases and the J gene lost 6 bases, with 16 bases spanning the gap. This CDR3 spans 14 amino acids.

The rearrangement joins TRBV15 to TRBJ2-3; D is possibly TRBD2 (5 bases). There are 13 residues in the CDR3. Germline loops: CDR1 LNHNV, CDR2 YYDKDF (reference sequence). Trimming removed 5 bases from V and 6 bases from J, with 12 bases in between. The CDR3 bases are TGTGCCACCAGCGACTCCGGGGAGGATACGCAGTATTTT. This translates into CATSDSGEDTQYF.

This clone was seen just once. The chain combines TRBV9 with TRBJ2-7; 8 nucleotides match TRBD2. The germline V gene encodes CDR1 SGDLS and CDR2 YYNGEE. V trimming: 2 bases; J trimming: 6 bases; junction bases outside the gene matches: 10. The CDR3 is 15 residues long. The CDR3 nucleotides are TGTGCCAGCAGCGTGAACGGGAGGGCGAGCGGCGAGCAGTACTTC. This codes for CASSVNGRASGEQYF.

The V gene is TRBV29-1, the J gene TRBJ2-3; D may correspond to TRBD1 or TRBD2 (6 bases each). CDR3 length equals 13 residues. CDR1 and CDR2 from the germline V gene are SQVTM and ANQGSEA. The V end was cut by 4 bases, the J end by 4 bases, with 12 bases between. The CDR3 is CSVGRGSPDTQYF. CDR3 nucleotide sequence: TGCAGCGTTGGGAGGGGGAGTCCAGATACGCAGTATTTT.

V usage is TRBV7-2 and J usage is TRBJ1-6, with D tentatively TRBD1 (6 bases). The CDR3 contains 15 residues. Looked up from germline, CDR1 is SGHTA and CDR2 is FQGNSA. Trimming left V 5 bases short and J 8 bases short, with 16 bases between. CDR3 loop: CASSKQGGVDSPLHF. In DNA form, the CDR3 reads TGTGCCAGCAGCAAACAGGGTGGGGTGGATTCACCCCTCCACTTT.

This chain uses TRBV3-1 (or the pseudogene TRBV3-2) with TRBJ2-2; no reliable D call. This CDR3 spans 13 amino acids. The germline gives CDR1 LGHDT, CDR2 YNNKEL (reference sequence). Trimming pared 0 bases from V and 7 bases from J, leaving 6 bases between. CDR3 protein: CASSQEWSGELFF. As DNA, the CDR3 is TGTGCCAGCAGCCAAGAATGGAGCGGGGAGCTGTTTTTT.

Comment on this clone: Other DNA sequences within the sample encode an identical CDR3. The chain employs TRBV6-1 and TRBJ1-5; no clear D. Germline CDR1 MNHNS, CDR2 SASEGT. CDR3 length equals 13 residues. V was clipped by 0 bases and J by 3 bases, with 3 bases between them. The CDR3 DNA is TGTGCCAGCAGTGAAGCACTCAATCAGCCCCAGCATTTT. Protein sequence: CASSEALNQPQHF.